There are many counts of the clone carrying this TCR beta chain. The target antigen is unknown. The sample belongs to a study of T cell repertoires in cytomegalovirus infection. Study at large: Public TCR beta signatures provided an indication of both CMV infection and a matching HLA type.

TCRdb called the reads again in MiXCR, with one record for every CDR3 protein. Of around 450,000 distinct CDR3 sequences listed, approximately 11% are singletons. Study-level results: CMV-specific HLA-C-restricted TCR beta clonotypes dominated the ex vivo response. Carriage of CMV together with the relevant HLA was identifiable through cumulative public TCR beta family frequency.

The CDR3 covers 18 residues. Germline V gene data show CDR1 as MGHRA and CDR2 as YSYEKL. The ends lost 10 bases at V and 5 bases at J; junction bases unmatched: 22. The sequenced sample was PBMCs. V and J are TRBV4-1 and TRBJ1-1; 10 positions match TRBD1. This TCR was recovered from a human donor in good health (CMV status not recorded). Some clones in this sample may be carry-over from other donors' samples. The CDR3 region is CATRPSYIRDRGRTEAFF. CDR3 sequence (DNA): TGCGCCACCAGACCAAGCTACATAAGGGACAGGGGAAGGACTGAAGCTTTCTTT.